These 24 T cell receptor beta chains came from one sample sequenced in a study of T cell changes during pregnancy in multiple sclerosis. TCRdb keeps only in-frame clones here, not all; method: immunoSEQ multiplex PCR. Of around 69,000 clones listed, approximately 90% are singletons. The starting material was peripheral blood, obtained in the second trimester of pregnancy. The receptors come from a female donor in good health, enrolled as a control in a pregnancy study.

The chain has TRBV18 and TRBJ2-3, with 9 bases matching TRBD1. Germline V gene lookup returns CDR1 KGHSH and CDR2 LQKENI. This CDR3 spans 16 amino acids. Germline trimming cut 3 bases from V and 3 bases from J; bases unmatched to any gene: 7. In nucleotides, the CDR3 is TGTGCCAGCTCACCTCGGGGACAGGGTCTAACAGATACGCAGTATTTT. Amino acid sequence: CASSPRGQGLTDTQYF.

CDR3 residues: CASSQQSGGSYNEQFF. The CDR3 coding sequence is TGCGCCAGCAGCCAACAAAGCGGGGGGAGTTACAATGAGCAGTTCTTC. This sequence joins TRBV4-3 and TRBJ2-1, with 9 positions matching TRBD2. The junction had 6 bases not matched to a gene; V was cut back by 2 bases and J by 4 bases. Germline V gives CDR1 LGHNA, CDR2 YSLEER. The CDR3 spans 16 residues.

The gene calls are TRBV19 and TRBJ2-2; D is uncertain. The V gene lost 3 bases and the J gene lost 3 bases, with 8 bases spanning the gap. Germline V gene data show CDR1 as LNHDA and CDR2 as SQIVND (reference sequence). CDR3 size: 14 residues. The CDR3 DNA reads TGTGCCAGTAGTATCGTGAGTTACACCGGGGAGCTGTTTTTT. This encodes CASSIVSYTGELFF.

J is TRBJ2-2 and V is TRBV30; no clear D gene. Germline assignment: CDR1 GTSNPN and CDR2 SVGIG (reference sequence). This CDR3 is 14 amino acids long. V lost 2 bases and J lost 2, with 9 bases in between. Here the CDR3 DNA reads TGTGCCTGGAGTCTCGACTTAAACACCGGGGAGCTGTTTTTT. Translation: CAWSLDLNTGELFF.

CDR3: CASSPLDQPQHF. The CDR3 region has the DNA TGTGCCAGTAGTCCTCTCGATCAGCCCCAGCATTTT. The rearrangement joins TRBV19 to TRBJ1-5; no definite D call. Trimming took 5 bases from V and 5 from J, leaving 7 bases between them. The germline V gene has CDR1 LNHDA and CDR2 SQIVND (reference sequence). This CDR3 contains 12 residues.

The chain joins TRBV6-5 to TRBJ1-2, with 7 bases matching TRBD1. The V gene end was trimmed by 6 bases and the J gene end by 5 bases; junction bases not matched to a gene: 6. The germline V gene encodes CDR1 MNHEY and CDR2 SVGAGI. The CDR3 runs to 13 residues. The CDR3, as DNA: TGTGCCAGCAGACTCCGGACAGGATATGGCTACACCTTC. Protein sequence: CASRLRTGYGYTF.

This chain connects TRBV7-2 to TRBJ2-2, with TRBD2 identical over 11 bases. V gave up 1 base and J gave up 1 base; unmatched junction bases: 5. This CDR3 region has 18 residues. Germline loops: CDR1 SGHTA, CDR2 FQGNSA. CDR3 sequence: CASSLEYTSGGNTGELFF. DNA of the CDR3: TGTGCCAGCAGCTTAGAGTATACTAGCGGGGGGAACACCGGGGAGCTGTTTTTT.

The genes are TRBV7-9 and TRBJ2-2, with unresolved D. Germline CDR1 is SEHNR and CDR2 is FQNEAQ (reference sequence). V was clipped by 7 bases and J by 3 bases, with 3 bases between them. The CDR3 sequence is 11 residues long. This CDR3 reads CASTYTGELFF. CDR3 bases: TGTGCCAGCACTTACACCGGGGAGCTGTTTTTT.

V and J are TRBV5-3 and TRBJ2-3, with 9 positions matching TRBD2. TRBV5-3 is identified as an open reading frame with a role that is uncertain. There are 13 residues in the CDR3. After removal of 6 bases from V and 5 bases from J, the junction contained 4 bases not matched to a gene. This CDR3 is CARIAGGQDTQYF. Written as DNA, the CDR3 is TGTGCCAGAATTGCGGGGGGGCAAGATACGCAGTATTTT.

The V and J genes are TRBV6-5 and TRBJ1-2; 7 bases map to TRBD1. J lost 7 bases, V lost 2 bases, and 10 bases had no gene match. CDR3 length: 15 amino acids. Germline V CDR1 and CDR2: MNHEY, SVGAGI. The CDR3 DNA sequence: TGTGCCAGCAGTTACCATCAAACCGACAGGGCTGGCTACACCTTC. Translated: CASSYHQTDRAGYTF.

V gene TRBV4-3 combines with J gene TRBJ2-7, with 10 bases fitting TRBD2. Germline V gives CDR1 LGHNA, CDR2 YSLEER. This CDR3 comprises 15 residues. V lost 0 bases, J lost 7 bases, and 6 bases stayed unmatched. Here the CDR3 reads CASSQDASGGGEQYF. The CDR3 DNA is TGCGCCAGCAGCCAAGATGCCAGCGGGGGGGGAGAGCAGTACTTC.

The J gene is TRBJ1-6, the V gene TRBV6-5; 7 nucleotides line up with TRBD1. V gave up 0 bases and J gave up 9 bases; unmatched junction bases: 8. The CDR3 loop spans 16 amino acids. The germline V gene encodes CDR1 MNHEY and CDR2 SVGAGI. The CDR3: CASSYSDDRVGSPLHF. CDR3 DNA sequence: TGTGCCAGCAGTTACTCCGACGACAGGGTCGGTTCACCCCTCCACTTT.

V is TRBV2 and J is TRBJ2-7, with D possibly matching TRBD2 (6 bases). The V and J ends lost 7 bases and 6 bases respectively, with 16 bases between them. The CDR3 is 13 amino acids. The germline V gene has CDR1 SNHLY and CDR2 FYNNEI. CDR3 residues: CASTIAVRGEQYF. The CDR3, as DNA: TGTGCCAGCACTATAGCGGTCCGAGGCGAGCAGTACTTC. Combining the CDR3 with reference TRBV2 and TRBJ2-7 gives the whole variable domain EPEVTQTPSHQVTQMGQEVILRCVPISNHLYFYWYRQILGQKVEFLVSFYNNEISEKSEIFDDQFSVERPDGSNFTLKIRSTKLEDSAMYFCASTIAVRGEQYFGPGTRLTVT.

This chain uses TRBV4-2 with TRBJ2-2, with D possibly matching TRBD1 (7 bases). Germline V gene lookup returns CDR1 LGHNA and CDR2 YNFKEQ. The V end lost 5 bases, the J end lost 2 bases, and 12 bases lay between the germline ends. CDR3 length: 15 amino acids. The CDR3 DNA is TGTGCCAGCAGCGATCAGGGGGGAAACACCGGGGAGCTGTTTTTT. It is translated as CASSDQGGNTGELFF.

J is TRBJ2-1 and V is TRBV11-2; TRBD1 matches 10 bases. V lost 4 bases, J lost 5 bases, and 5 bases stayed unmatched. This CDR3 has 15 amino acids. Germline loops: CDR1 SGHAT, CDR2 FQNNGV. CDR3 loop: CASSSTGGVNNEQFF. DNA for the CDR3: TGTGCCAGCAGCTCGACAGGGGGCGTCAACAATGAGCAGTTCTTC. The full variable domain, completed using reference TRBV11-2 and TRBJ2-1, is EAGVAQSPRYKIIEKRQSVAFWCNPISGHATLYWYQQILGQGPKLLIQFQNNGVVDDSQLPKDRFSAERLKGVDSTLKIQPAKLEDSAVYLCASSSTGGVNNEQFFGPGTRLTVL.

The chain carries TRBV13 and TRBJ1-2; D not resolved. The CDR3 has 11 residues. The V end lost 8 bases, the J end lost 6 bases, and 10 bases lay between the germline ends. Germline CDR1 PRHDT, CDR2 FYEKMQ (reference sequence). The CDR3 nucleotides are TGTGCCAGCGGTCGGGATCATGGCTACACCTTC. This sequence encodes CASGRDHGYTF.

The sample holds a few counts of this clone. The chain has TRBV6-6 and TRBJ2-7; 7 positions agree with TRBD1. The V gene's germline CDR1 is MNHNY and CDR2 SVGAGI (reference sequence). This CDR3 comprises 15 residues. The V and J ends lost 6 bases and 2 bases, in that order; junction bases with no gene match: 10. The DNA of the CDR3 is TGTGCCAGCAGAACAGACAGGGAGCGACCCTACGAGCAGTACTTC. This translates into CASRTDRERPYEQYF.

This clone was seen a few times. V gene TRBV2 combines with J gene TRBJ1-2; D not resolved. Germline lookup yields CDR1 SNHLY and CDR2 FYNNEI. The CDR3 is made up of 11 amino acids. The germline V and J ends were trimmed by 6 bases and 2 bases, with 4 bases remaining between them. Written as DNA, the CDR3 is TGTGCCAGCAGACGGAACTATGGCTACACCTTC. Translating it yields CASRRNYGYTF.

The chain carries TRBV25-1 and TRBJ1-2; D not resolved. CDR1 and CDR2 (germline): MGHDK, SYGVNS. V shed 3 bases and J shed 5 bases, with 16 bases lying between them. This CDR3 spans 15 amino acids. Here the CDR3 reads CASSDNRRERYGYTF. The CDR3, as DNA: TGTGCCAGCAGTGATAATCGTAGGGAGAGGTATGGCTACACCTTC.

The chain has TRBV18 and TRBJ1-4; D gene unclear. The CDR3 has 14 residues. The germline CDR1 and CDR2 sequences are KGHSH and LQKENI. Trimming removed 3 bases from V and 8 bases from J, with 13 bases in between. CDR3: CASSPRRLSEKLFF. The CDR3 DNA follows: TGTGCCAGCTCACCGCGGAGGTTAAGCGAAAAACTGTTTTTT.

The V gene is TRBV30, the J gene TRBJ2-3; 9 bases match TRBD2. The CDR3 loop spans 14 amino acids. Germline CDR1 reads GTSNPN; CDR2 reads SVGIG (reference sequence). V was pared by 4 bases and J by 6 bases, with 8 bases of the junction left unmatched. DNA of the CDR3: TGTGCCTGGACGGGCGGGGGGGCTTGGGATACGCAGTATTTT. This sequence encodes CAWTGGGAWDTQYF.

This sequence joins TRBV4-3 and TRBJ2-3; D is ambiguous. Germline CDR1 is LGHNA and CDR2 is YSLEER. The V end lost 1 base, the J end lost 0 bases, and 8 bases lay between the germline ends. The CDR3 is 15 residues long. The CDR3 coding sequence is TGCGCCAGCAGCCAAGTCATACTTAGCACAGATACGCAGTATTTT. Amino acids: CASSQVILSTDTQYF.

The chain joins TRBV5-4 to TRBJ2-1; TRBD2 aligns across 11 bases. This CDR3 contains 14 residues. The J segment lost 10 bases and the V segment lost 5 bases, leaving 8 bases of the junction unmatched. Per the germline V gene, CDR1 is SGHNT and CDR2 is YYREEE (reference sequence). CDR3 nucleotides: TGTGCCAGCAGTTCTCTAGCGGGGGGTAGAGAGCAGTTCTTC. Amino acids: CASSSLAGGREQFF.

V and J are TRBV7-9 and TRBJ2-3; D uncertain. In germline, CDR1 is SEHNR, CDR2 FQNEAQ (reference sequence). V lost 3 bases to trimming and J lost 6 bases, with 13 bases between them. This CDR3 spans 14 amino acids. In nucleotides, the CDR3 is TGTGCCAGCAGCTTTGCTCCGGGTAAGGATACGCAGTATTTT. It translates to CASSFAPGKDTQYF.